Listed below are T cell receptor beta chains from one sample, sequenced in a study of T cell changes during pregnancy in multiple sclerosis. The table came from immunoSEQ multiplex PCR; TCRdb's copy has only in-frame clones and leaves some out. In the table there are around 110,000 clones, 85% to 95% of which are singletons. Specimen: peripheral blood, collected in the third trimester of pregnancy. The origin of the receptors is a female donor in good health, enrolled as a control in a pregnancy study. The CDR3 runs from the conserved cysteine through the conserved F or W. The D gene is left open where the match is weak. Clone size is not always given. Where it is, it says once, few, many or a class for expanded clones.

d_gene	j_gene	len	abundance	v_gene	CDR3aa	CDR3nt
TRBD1	TRBJ1-4	15	NA	TRBV6-5	CASSLGTEQNEKLFF	TGTGCCAGCAGCCTCGGGACAGAGCAAAATGAAAAACTGTTTTTT
NA	TRBJ2-2	17	NA	TRBV7-3	CASSLKYRGLNTGELFF	TGTGCCAGCAGCTTAAAATACAGGGGACTGAACACCGGGGAGCTGTTTTTT
NA	TRBJ1-2	15	NA	TRBV6-1	CASSEPRTAGYGYTF	TGTGCCAGCAGTGAACCCCGAACCGCGGGCTATGGCTACACCTTC
NA	TRBJ1-4	16	NA	TRBV10-1	CARGDTYHSTNEKLFF	TGCGCCAGGGGGGACACCTACCATTCAACTAATGAAAAACTGTTTTTT
NA	TRBJ1-2	13	NA	TRBV30	CAGYRFQIRGYTF	TGTGCCGGGTACAGGTTTCAAATCCGTGGCTACACCTTC
NA	TRBJ1-5	12	NA	TRBV12-5	CASGLGGQPQHF	TGTGCTAGTGGTTTAGGGGGTCAGCCCCAGCATTTT
NA	TRBJ1-4	13	NA	TRBV27	CASTDSGNEKLFF	TGTGCCAGCACCGACAGTGGGAATGAAAAACTGTTTTTT
NA	TRBJ2-7	13	NA	TRBV6-1	CASRPGGLYEQYF	TGTGCCAGCAGGCCCGGGGGGCTCTACGAGCAGTACTTC
TRBD2	TRBJ2-3	14	once	TRBV6-1	CASIERGGPDTQYF	TGTGCCAGCATCGAGCGGGGGGGCCCGGATACGCAGTATTTT
NA	TRBJ1-6	15	NA	TRBV6-5	CASSPDRIHNSPLHF	TGTGCCAGCAGTCCCGACAGGATCCATAATTCACCCCTCCACTTT
NA	TRBJ2-1	15	NA	TRBV5-6	CASSRRMAEVDEQFF	TGTGCCAGCAGCCGCCGTATGGCCGAAGTGGATGAGCAGTTCTTC
NA	TRBJ1-5	14	once	TRBV19	CASSINSNNQPQHF	TGTGCCAGTAGTATAAACAGTAACAATCAGCCCCAGCATTTT
TRBD2	TRBJ2-5	15	NA	TRBV11-3	CASSPQRRGSGTQYF	TGTGCCAGCAGCCCACAGAGGCGGGGGAGCGGGACCCAGTACTTC
NA	TRBJ2-3	15	NA	TRBV4-3	CASSQDRSLTDTQYF	TGCGCCAGCAGCCAAGATCGGTCCCTCACAGATACGCAGTATTTT
TRBD1	TRBJ1-1	13	NA	TRBV30	CAWSSQGGTEAFF	TGTGCCTGGAGTTCCCAGGGGGGCACTGAAGCTTTCTTT
TRBD1	TRBJ2-1	14	NA	TRBV30	CAWSEKTGYNEQFF	TGTGCCTGGAGTGAAAAGACAGGGTACAATGAGCAGTTCTTC
TRBD2	TRBJ2-7	13	NA	TRBV7-3	CASSLTGRDEQYF	TGTGCCAGCAGCTTAACAGGGAGGGACGAGCAGTACTTC
NA	TRBJ2-3	13	NA	TRBV19	CASSMTGADTQYF	TGTGCCAGTAGTATGACAGGTGCGGATACGCAGTATTTT
NA	TRBJ2-2	14	NA	TRBV30	CAWSVLPAAGELFF	TGTGCCTGGAGTGTACTTCCGGCGGCCGGGGAGCTGTTTTTT
TRBD1	TRBJ1-4	14	NA	TRBV5-4	CASSLGTGVEKLFF	TGTGCCAGCAGCTTGGGGACAGGGGTTGAAAAACTGTTTTTT
NA	TRBJ2-3	15	NA	TRBV9	CASSVAPGSTDTQYF	TGTGCCAGCAGCGTAGCCCCCGGGTCCACAGATACGCAGTATTTT
NA	TRBJ2-5	15	NA	TRBV19	CASSIRAGAQETQYF	TGTGCCAGTAGTATTCGGGCAGGGGCACAAGAGACCCAGTACTTC
TRBD1	TRBJ2-1	15	NA	TRBV7-3	CASSGQGAPYNEQFF	TGTGCCAGCAGCGGACAGGGGGCGCCCTACAATGAGCAGTTCTTC
NA	TRBJ2-1	15	once	TRBV6-6	CASSGGQSSYNEQFF	TGTGCCAGCAGTGGAGGGCAGAGCTCCTACAATGAGCAGTTCTTC
TRBD2	TRBJ2-5	15	NA	TRBV4-3	CASSQGRGGQETQYF	TGCGCCAGCAGCCAAGGGCGGGGGGGACAAGAGACCCAGTACTTC
TRBD1	TRBJ2-1	18	NA	TRBV11-1	CATLPGDRARISYNEQFF	TGTGCCACCCTTCCCGGGGACAGGGCTCGAATTTCCTACAATGAGCAGTTCTTC
NA	TRBJ1-1	13	few	TRBV9	CASSVGTGTEAFF	TGTGCCAGCAGCGTAGGAACAGGGACTGAAGCTTTCTTT
TRBD1	TRBJ2-5	15	once	TRBV9	CASSARTGLQETQYF	TGTGCCAGCAGCGCCCGGACAGGCCTCCAAGAGACCCAGTACTTC
NA	TRBJ1-2	13	NA	TRBV19	CASSIQGVYGYTF	TGTGCCAGTAGTATTCAGGGCGTCTATGGCTACACCTTC
TRBD2	TRBJ2-1	15	NA	TRBV25-1	CASSEQKRGDNEQFF	TGTGCCAGCAGTGAACAGAAGCGGGGGGACAATGAGCAGTTCTTC
NA	TRBJ1-1	14	NA	TRBV4-1	CASSPHYTTTEAFF	TGCGCCAGCAGCCCCCACTACACGACGACTGAAGCTTTCTTT
NA	TRBJ1-2	13	NA	TRBV14	CASSQSRGYGYTF	TGTGCCAGCAGCCAATCCCGGGGGTATGGCTACACCTTC
TRBD2	TRBJ2-1	15	once	TRBV7-3	CASSQAGAEYNEQFF	TGTGCCAGCAGCCAAGCGGGGGCCGAATACAATGAGCAGTTCTTC
NA	TRBJ1-5	16	NA	TRBV7-8	CASSLEQGGINQPQHF	TGTGCCAGCAGCTTAGAACAGGGTGGAATCAATCAGCCCCAGCATTTT
NA	TRBJ2-3	16	NA	TRBV30	CAWSVRGAEKADTQYF	TGTGCCTGGAGTGTACGGGGGGCTGAGAAGGCAGATACGCAGTATTTT
TRBD1	TRBJ1-1	14	NA	TRBV6-1	CASTSTGGNTEAFF	TGTGCCAGCACCTCGACAGGGGGGAACACTGAAGCTTTCTTT
NA	TRBJ1-1	12	NA	TRBV30	CASRGMNTEAFF	TGTGCCTCAAGGGGGATGAACACTGAAGCTTTCTTT
NA	TRBJ1-2	13	NA	TRBV30	CAWTPGQNYGYTF	TGTGCCTGGACCCCCGGACAGAACTATGGCTACACCTTC
NA	TRBJ1-2	14	NA	TRBV5-4	CASSLDRTLYGYTF	TGTGCCAGCAGCTTGGACAGAACCCTCTATGGCTACACCTTC
NA	TRBJ1-2	13	NA	TRBV5-1	CASSLGRDNGYTF	TGCGCCAGCAGCTTGGGCAGGGATAATGGCTACACCTTC
NA	TRBJ1-5	13	once	TRBV5-8	CASSANSNQPQHF	TGTGCCAGCAGTGCGAATAGCAATCAGCCCCAGCATTTT
NA	TRBJ1-2	15	NA	TRBV5-6	CASSLVPGHAYGYTF	TGTGCCAGCAGCTTGGTGCCAGGGCATGCCTATGGCTACACCTTC
TRBD1	TRBJ1-2	12	NA	TRBV30	CAWRTGGRGYTF	TGTGCCTGGAGGACAGGGGGAAGGGGCTACACCTTC
TRBD1	TRBJ1-5	14	NA	TRBV5-6	CASSVGQGGQPQHF	TGTGCCAGCAGCGTGGGACAGGGGGGTCAGCCCCAGCATTTT
NA	TRBJ1-2	14	NA	TRBV7-9	CASSLGQFNYGYTF	TGTGCCAGCAGCTTAGGACAGTTTAACTATGGCTACACCTTC
NA	TRBJ1-6	15	NA	TRBV5-1	CASSSPGTLNSPLHF	TGCGCCAGCAGCTCTCCGGGAACCCTTAATTCACCCCTCCACTTT
NA	TRBJ1-2	13	NA	TRBV30	CAWSVFQGGGYTF	TGTGCCTGGAGTGTTTTCCAGGGAGGAGGCTACACCTTC
TRBD2	TRBJ2-3	17	NA	TRBV9	CASSVAGGGGEADTQYF	TGTGCCAGCAGCGTAGCTGGGGGCGGGGGGGAAGCAGATACGCAGTATTTT
NA	TRBJ1-2	15	NA	TRBV6-5	CASSLSGAPPSGYTF	TGTGCCAGCAGTTTGTCTGGGGCACCCCCGTCTGGCTACACCTTC
NA	TRBJ1-2	13	NA	TRBV7-2	CASSPDRRRGYTF	TGTGCCAGCAGCCCGGACAGACGGCGTGGCTACACCTTC
TRBD1	TRBJ2-1	15	NA	TRBV7-3	CASSLEPTGGGEQFF	TGTGCCAGCAGCCTCGAACCCACAGGGGGAGGTGAGCAGTTCTTC
TRBD1	TRBJ2-7	17	NA	TRBV27	CASSSPSGTDYSYEQYF	TGTGCCAGCAGTTCCCCCTCCGGGACAGACTACTCCTACGAGCAGTACTTC
NA	TRBJ2-2	16	NA	TRBV9	CASSARQVTNTGELFF	TGTGCCAGCAGCGCCCGACAGGTAACGAACACCGGGGAGCTGTTTTTT
TRBD1	TRBJ2-5	14	NA	TRBV7-2	CASSLGTGSKTQYF	TGTGCCAGCAGCTTAGGGACAGGGAGCAAGACCCAGTACTTC
NA	TRBJ2-7	12	NA	TRBV6-6	CASSYNRGEQYF	TGTGCCAGCAGTTACAACCGGGGCGAGCAGTACTTC
TRBD2	TRBJ2-1	16	NA	TRBV5-5	CASSLGLAGSYNEQFF	TGTGCCAGCAGCTTGGGCCTAGCGGGTTCCTACAATGAGCAGTTCTTC
NA	TRBJ2-5	12	NA	TRBV30	CAWSVREETQYF	TGTGCCTGGAGTGTGAGGGAGGAGACCCAGTACTTC